This TCR beta chain was obtained from a study of cytomegalovirus exposure and HLA in healthy donors. Nominally healthy donors were sampled, though unrecorded immune exposures were likely. Details on this clone: Its antigen is as yet unknown.

Study-level points and caveats: As a later analysis showed, several of the most significant clusters appeared to be linked to common viral pathogens. In a later analysis, the majority of CMV-associated beta chains seemingly showed HLA restriction.

Germline V lookup: CDR1 SGHDT, CDR2 YYEEEE. V was clipped by 1 base and J by 4 bases; unmatched bases: 5. CDR3 length equals 14 residues. Primers: 60 Vbeta forward and 13 Jbeta reverse. TCRdb keeps only in-frame clones here, not all; method: immunoSEQ multiplex PCR. Seen here are around 120,000 clones, approximately 86% observed once, and the top ten hold roughly 1.8%. Material for sequencing was PBMCs. This receptor was obtained from a boy between 10 and 17 years old in good health and CMV-seronegative. V is TRBV5-6 and J is TRBJ2-7; TRBD1 agrees at 7 bases. This CDR3 reads CASSLLAGGYEQYF. The CDR3 DNA is TGTGCCAGCAGCTTGCTGGCAGGGGGATACGAGCAGTACTTC.